This T cell receptor (beta chain) was sequenced in a study of T cell repertoires in cytomegalovirus infection (dated by TCRdb to about 2019). A note on the overall study: The HLA type of each donor mattered for the analysis, because public TCR beta signatures pointed to carriage of CMV infection along with the matching HLA type. Results the study describes overall, beyond this receptor: In both this cohort and an independent cohort of 350 to 400 donors, the cumulative frequency of public TCR beta family members distinguished carriers of CMV infection plus the relevant HLA type. The ex vivo response was dominated by HLA-C-restricted CMV-specific TCR beta clonotypes, and the single most frequent clonotype in two of eight donors was supplied by these HLA-C-restricted clonotypes.

The reads were generated on an Illumina HiSeq 1500. The public reads were reprocessed in TCRdb via fastp at Q25 and MiXCR, keeping in-frame beta chains. When rows share a CDR3 protein, they turn into one entry using the most common DNA and genes. For this sample the table gives 400,000 or so distinct CDR3 sequences, of which around 32% were detected only once. Approximately 13% of the sample rests with the top ten. This clonotype has a handful of counts. Its target antigen remains unknown. Nothing much larger sits one base from this clone, and base qualities are not available. Spanning cysteine to phenylalanine, the CDR3 consists of 16 amino acids. Only the CDR3 part of the read is kept: 48 bases, read in frame from the first base. After removal of 3 bases from V and 4 bases from J, the junction retains 9 bases not matched to a gene. CDR1 MDHEN and CDR2 SYDVKM were looked up in the germline V gene.

The chain is encoded by TRBV28 joined to TRBJ1-1, with TRBD1 identical over 9 junction bases. The sample taken for sequencing was PBMCs. The origin of this receptor is a human donor in good health (CMV status not recorded). Some clones in this sample may be carry-over from other donors' samples. The DNA reads TGTGCCAGCAGTTTTTCGGACAGGGGAATTGGCACTGAAGCTTTCTTT. Translated, it reads CASSFSDRGIGTEAFF.